These T cell receptor beta chains were read from a single sample in a study of response to subunit inactivated influenza vaccine. One entry per CDR3 protein, called by TCRdb with MiXCR from the RT-PCR reads. The sample lists more than 450,000 distinct CDR3 sequences; approximately 11% were seen once. The data also belong to a second study, concerning T cells expressing NK-cell markers.

The sample consisted of PBMCs from blood, taken on the day of vaccination. The receptors originated from a man aged 50-59 years who received an inactivated influenza vaccine. Both conserved end residues are trimmed from each CDR3.

TRBJ2-1	TRBV20-1	12	SARAGGKGNEQF
TRBJ1-2	TRBV20-1	10	SARGPVGGYT
TRBJ2-2	TRBV9	14	ASSVASGRNTGELF
TRBJ1-2	TRBV10-3	12	AISGTEANYGYT
TRBJ2-3	TRBV7-8	14	ASSPRAGEWVDTQY
TRBJ2-5	TRBV29-1	7	SAQETQY
TRBJ2-3	TRBV4-3	12	ASSQDRRPDTQY
TRBJ2-3	TRBV12-3/TRBV12-4	13	ASSLSGGALDTQY
TRBJ1-1	TRBV6-2/TRBV6-3	15	ASSSSTGGGMNTEAF
TRBJ2-1	TRBV4-3	15	ASSQAGFPPSYNEQF
TRBJ2-3	TRBV6-2/TRBV6-3	12	ASSAPLASDTQY
TRBJ1-2	TRBV5-1	14	ASSLDPTQGDYGYT
TRBJ2-3	TRBV4-1	14	ASSQDRGHPTDTQY
TRBJ2-5	TRBV7-2	12	ASSWGQGIETQY
TRBJ2-2	TRBV4-3	14	ASSQVIVQVHGELF
TRBJ2-5	TRBV12-3/TRBV12-4	14	ASIAGVRPLVETQY
TRBJ2-7	TRBV12-3/TRBV12-4	12	ASSFRQGAYEQY
TRBJ2-7	TRBV24-1	12	ATSESQGANEQY
TRBJ1-1	TRBV10-3	10	AISAGGTEAF
TRBJ2-7	TRBV20-1	12	SASPSGDSYEQY
TRBJ2-7	TRBV5-1	12	ASRREQGAYEQY
TRBJ1-1	TRBV12-3/TRBV12-4	8	ASRETEAF
TRBJ2-3	TRBV20-1	16	SAKQGAGGGAFSDTQY
TRBJ2-5	TRBV4-3	14	ASSRGLADLQETQY
TRBJ2-2	TRBV12-3/TRBV12-4	11	ASRAPIPGELF
TRBJ1-5	TRBV5-1	13	ASSSGQGRDQPQH
TRBJ2-7	TRBV11-2	14	ASSARLWTEYYEQY
TRBJ2-7	TRBV29-1	10	SVGGHSYEQY
TRBJ2-1	TRBV14	10	ASSRGVLRQF
TRBJ2-1	TRBV6-5	15	ASSYYGGPSSYNEQF
TRBJ2-7	TRBV29-1	11	SALTRAGYEQY
TRBJ1-5	TRBV4-3	11	ASSQERGQPQH
TRBJ2-1	TRBV5-1	15	ASSQTGLAGANNEQF
TRBJ1-5	TRBV2	11	ASDRGGNQPQH
TRBJ1-2	TRBV4-3	13	ASSQGREANYGYT
TRBJ2-3	TRBV24-1	15	ATSDPRGAGGTDTQY
TRBJ2-3	TRBV7-2	13	ASSLVRTVTDTQY
TRBJ2-1	TRBV21-1	15	ASSKSQPTGEGDEQF
TRBJ2-2	TRBV25-1	14	ASSDFGQANTGELF
TRBJ1-6	TRBV11-1	16	ASSEGGQASSYNSPLH
TRBJ2-7	TRBV4-3	11	ASSRVQGLEQY
TRBJ1-1	TRBV30	10	AWSVQRTEAF
TRBJ2-1	TRBV5-1	13	ASSGDFRSYNEQF
TRBJ2-7	TRBV29-1	13	SVEGTAESSYEQY
TRBJ2-2	TRBV29-1	10	SVGAETGELF
TRBJ2-7	TRBV27	12	ASSFGGRAYEQY
TRBJ2-5	TRBV5-1	14	ASSPNRDRDQETQY
TRBJ1-1	TRBV13	12	ASSLGRDNTEAF
TRBJ2-6	TRBV7-2	13	ASSFSGSGANVLT
TRBJ1-2	TRBV29-1	10	SVERQEYGYT
TRBJ2-6	TRBV4-1	15	ASRPQGLRSGANVLT
TRBJ1-1	TRBV4-3	11	ASRWGRATEAF
TRBJ2-7	TRBV5-1	15	ASSPGLVTGTKYEQY